Given below is one TCR beta chain in context. Its specificity is unknown. Only in-frame clones appear in the TCRdb table, and some are missing; sequencing was by immunoSEQ multiplex PCR. The data contain roughly 250,000 clones, 80% to 90% of them singletons. Trimming left V 2 bases short and J 3 bases short, with 10 bases between. The CDR3 is made up of 14 amino acids. Germline V CDR1 and CDR2: SGHDN, FVKESK. This specimen comes from a study of cytomegalovirus exposure and HLA in healthy donors. Findings of the study overall: Investigators reported 150 to 200 TCR beta chains as tied to cytomegalovirus.

The sample taken for sequencing was PBMCs. The receptor was isolated from a man between 18 and 35 years old in good health and CMV-seronegative. The rearrangement uses TRBV14 and TRBJ1-2; possibly TRBD1 for D (5 bases). CDR3 sequence reads: CASSQRGGYYGYTF. The DNA for the CDR3 is TGTGCCAGCAGCCAAAGGGGAGGCTACTATGGCTACACCTTC.